This T cell receptor (beta chain) was found in a study of blood T cells in healthy people across ages. Findings and caveats of the study: Greater diversity and more naive CD4+ cells were seen in long-lived donors than in aged donors.

PBMCs, at least 7 million per sample, were isolated. A minimum of 5.5 micrograms of total RNA was extracted per sample. Trimming shortened V by 4 bases and J by 3 bases, and 9 bases separated the two germline ends. Per the germline V gene, CDR1 is MNHEY and CDR2 is SVGAGI. The CDR3 spans 13 residues. Concerning this clonotype: Its antigen is as yet unknown.

For the second PCR, which ran for roughly 7 to 11 cycles, a sample-barcoded 5' primer and a J-beta primer mix were used. TCRdb ran MiXCR on the 5' RACE reads and lists one entry per CDR3 protein. The sample has 550,000 to 800,000 distinct CDR3 sequences, roughly 21% seen once. The sample consisted of blood. This sequence originates from a man aged 65 to 85 in good health. The chain recombines TRBV6-5 with TRBJ1-2, with D tentatively TRBD1 (5 bases). The CDR3 here is CASSFGRDYGYTF. CDR3 in DNA: TGTGCCAGCAGTTTTGGCAGGGACTATGGCTACACCTTC.